This TCR beta chain was obtained from a study of blood T cell repertoires in COVID-19. Study in general: The origin of the acute and convalescent COVID-19 samples was the United States, Italy and Spain. In each case, the material was cDNA or gDNA derived from T cells, B-cell-depleted T cells, or PBMCs.

The V gene's germline CDR1 is LGHDT and CDR2 YNNKEL (reference sequence). The CDR3 runs 14 residues. J lost 5 bases, V lost 3 bases, and 2 bases had no gene match. Those enrolled in Seattle joined during active infection and were followed longitudinally afterward. The table came from immunoSEQ multiplex PCR; TCRdb's copy has only in-frame clones and leaves some out. The sample yields 300,000 to 400,000 clones, almost 90% seen once. The source of this sequence is a woman aged 65 to 85 with COVID-19, enrolled during active disease. The chain combines TRBV3-1 (or the pseudogene TRBV3-2) with TRBJ2-3; 10 positions match TRBD1. Specimen: peripheral blood. The CDR3 spells CASSQGTGEDTQYF. The CDR3 bases are TGTGCCAGCAGCCAGGGGACAGGGGAAGATACGCAGTATTTT.